These 12 T cell receptor beta chains share one sample of origin, sequenced in a study of control samples from healthy donors and cancer patients. The assay was immunoSEQ multiplex PCR, and TCRdb's table has in-frame clones only and misses some. The sample records 85,000 to 95,000 clones, 88% being singletons. Sequenced sample: blood. These receptors came from a woman aged 70-85 years in good health.

This clone was counted a single time. This sequence joins TRBV10-3 and TRBJ1-2, with 8 bases aligning to TRBD1. The junction had 10 bases not matched to a gene; V was cut back by 4 bases and J by 6 bases. The CDR3 runs 15 residues. Germline values: CDR1 ENHRY, CDR2 SYGVKD. The CDR3 sequence: CAISVLGQGRNGYTF. CDR3 nucleotides: TGTGCCATCAGTGTACTAGGACAGGGTAGGAATGGCTACACCTTC.

J is TRBJ2-3 and V is TRBV29-1; 10 nucleotides match TRBD1. Losses at the gene ends were 8 bases for V and 1 base for J; bases not matched to a gene: 9. The CDR3 sequence is 15 residues long. Germline V gene sequence: CDR1 SQVTM, CDR2 ANQGSEA. The CDR3 DNA sequence: TGCAGCTCCTCCTCCGGGACAGGGGGCACAGATACGCAGTATTTT. This codes for CSSSSGTGGTDTQYF.

This chain joins TRBV7-2 and TRBJ2-2, with unresolved D. The V gene lost 5 bases and the J gene lost 4 bases, with 5 bases spanning the gap. The germline gives CDR1 SGHTA, CDR2 FQGNSA. The CDR3 contains 12 residues. CDR3 nucleotides: TGTGCCAGCAGCGACCCCACCGGGGAGCTGTTTTTT. Protein product: CASSDPTGELFF.

In this sample, this clone turned up once. This chain connects TRBV2 to TRBJ2-7, with a tentative D call TRBD1 (6 bases). The CDR3 extends over 13 amino acids. CDR1 is SNHLY and CDR2 is FYNNEI in the germline V gene. V was clipped by 8 bases and J by 3 bases, with 14 bases between them. The CDR3 coding sequence is TGTGCCAGCCATGGACAGATAAACTACGAGCAGTACTTC. Translating gives CASHGQINYEQYF.

The gene calls are TRBV30 and TRBJ2-3, with 12 nucleotides matching TRBD1. Germline CDR1 is GTSNPN and CDR2 is SVGIG (reference sequence). Losses at the gene ends were 7 bases for V and 5 bases for J; bases not matched to a gene: 10. CDR3 length: 15 residues. CDR3 sequence reads: CASSPGTGGLDTQYF. In DNA, the CDR3 is TGTGCCTCTTCCCCCGGGACAGGGGGCTTAGATACGCAGTATTTT.

The V and J genes are TRBV7-9 and TRBJ2-7; D gene ambiguous. The germline gives CDR1 SEHNR, CDR2 FQNEAQ (reference sequence). The ends were cut back, 5 bases at V and 3 bases at J, with 8 bases in the middle. The CDR3 has 12 amino acids. The DNA for the CDR3 is TGTGCCAGCAGCGAAACCTTCTACGAGCAGTACTTC. Residues: CASSETFYEQYF.

The sample holds a few counts of this clone. The chain couples TRBV4-1 to TRBJ1-1; D unclear. Germline-derived CDR1 and CDR2 are MGHRA and YSYEKL. This CDR3 is 11 amino acids long. The V gene lost 2 bases and the J gene lost 6 bases, with 4 bases spanning the gap. CDR3 region: CASSQNAEAFF. The CDR3 DNA is TGCGCCAGCAGCCAAAACGCTGAAGCTTTCTTT.

The chain links TRBV29-1 to TRBJ1-2, with D perhaps matching TRBD1 (6 bases). The length of the CDR3 is 13 residues. Germline V gene data show CDR1 as SQVTM and CDR2 as ANQGSEA. Trimming shortened V by 6 bases and J by 5 bases, and 16 bases separated the two germline ends. The CDR3 DNA follows: TGCAGCGTCCGCCGCGAGGGGGGATATGGCTACACCTTC. Protein: CSVRREGGYGYTF.

The chain uses TRBV27 and TRBJ2-3; TRBD2 is a possible D gene (5 bases). Trimming took 3 bases from V and 2 from J, leaving 6 bases between them. The germline gives CDR1 MNHEY, CDR2 SMNVEV (reference sequence). This CDR3 is 13 amino acids long. CDR3 bases: TGTGCCAGCAGTTTCGGACTCACAGATACGCAGTATTTT. Residues: CASSFGLTDTQYF.

This CDR3 reads CASSPGLAGVGSGANVLTF. CDR3 nucleotides: TGTGCCAGCAGCCCGGGACTAGCTGGAGTGGGCTCTGGGGCCAACGTCCTGACTTTC. The rearrangement links TRBV5-4 to TRBJ2-6; 9 bases fit TRBD2. V trimming: 4 bases; J trimming: 0 bases; junction bases outside the gene matches: 11. This CDR3 region has 19 residues. Germline CDR1 SGHNT, CDR2 YYREEE (reference sequence).

The J gene is TRBJ1-4, the V gene TRBV4-3; D uncertain. CDR1 LGHNA and CDR2 YSLEER come from the germline V gene. Trimming shortened V by 0 bases and J by 2 bases, and 7 bases separated the two germline ends. The CDR3 is made up of 15 amino acids. The CDR3 DNA reads TGCGCCAGCAGCCAAGAAGTAGGGACTAATGAAAAACTGTTTTTT. Translation gives CASSQEVGTNEKLFF.

This clone was recorded once. V is TRBV7-8 and J is TRBJ1-5; D call uncertain. The CDR3 totals 16 residues. The V end lost 5 bases, the J end lost 0 bases, and 14 bases lay between the germline ends. Germline V gives CDR1 SGHVS, CDR2 FQNEAQ. The CDR3 protein is CASSPAGGFSNQPQHF. DNA for the CDR3: TGTGCCAGCAGCCCCGCCGGAGGGTTTAGCAATCAGCCCCAGCATTTT.